The clone carrying this T cell receptor beta chain was found many times. The entry originates in a study of metastatic and nonmetastatic thyroid tumors. Across the study: Repertoire comparison spanned blood and tumor or nodule tissue of malignant and benign thyroid patients.

Germline lookup yields CDR1 LNHDA and CDR2 SQIVND (reference sequence). The V end was cut by 3 bases, the J end by 0 bases, with 17 bases between. CDR3 length: 17 residues. No patient received treatment before thyroid surgery. TCRdb used MiXCR to call clones anew from the PCR reads. The table shows 20,000 to 25,000 clones, with approximately 19% occurring only once. The receptor was derived from a female donor with papillary thyroid cancer or a benign thyroid nodule (not recorded which). Some clones in this sample may be carry-over from other donors' samples. Material: blood. The chain couples TRBV19 to TRBJ1-1; D gene uncertain. The CDR3 loop is CASSITWSGPLNTEAFF. The CDR3 region has the DNA TGTGCCAGTAGTATTACTTGGTCAGGACCGTTGAACACTGAAGCTTTCTTT. Using reference TRBV19 and TRBJ1-1 for the parts outside the CDR3, the full variable domain is DGGITQSPKYLFRKEGQNVTLSCEQNLNHDAMYWYRQDPGQGLRLIYYSQIVNDFQKGDIAEGYSVSREKKESFPLTVTSAQKNPTAFYLCASSITWSGPLNTEAFFGQGTRLTVV.